This is a list of T cell receptor beta chains from one sample in a study of blood T cell repertoires in COVID-19. Repertoires were generated with immunoSEQ multiplex PCR, while TCRdb's copy carries only in-frame clones and drops some. Of 150,000 to 200,000 clones listed, 75% to 85% are singletons. The specimen was PBMCs or T cells enriched from blood (not recorded which). The origin of the receptors is a man aged 50 to 59 who had recovered from COVID-19. Each CDR3 is given with its conserved first and last residue. A D gene is named only where the DNA matches it firmly. The listing skips clone size in some rows; elsewhere it reads once, few, many or a size class.

J	D	size	V	CDR3	DNA
TRBJ2-3	TRBD2	.	TRBV7-9	CASTLGRGGVADTQYF	TGTGCCAGCACCTTAGGGCGGGGGGGCGTGGCAGATACGCAGTATTTT
TRBJ2-7	TRBD1	.	TRBV5-1	CASSLGGTGIYEQYF	TGCGCCAGCAGCTTGGGTGGGACAGGAATCTACGAGCAGTACTTC
TRBJ2-5	.	.	TRBV6-6	CASSYGQATGRETQYF	TGTGCCAGCAGTTACGGGCAGGCCACGGGGAGGGAGACCCAGTACTTC
TRBJ1-1	.	.	TRBV5-1	CASSYSATEAFF	TGCGCCAGCAGCTACTCTGCCACTGAAGCTTTCTTT
TRBJ2-3	.	.	TRBV28	CASSFPRQAGTDTQYF	TGTGCCAGCAGCTTCCCTAGACAGGCTGGGACAGATACGCAGTATTTT
TRBJ2-1	TRBD2	.	TRBV9	CASSLIAGGSSYNEQFF	TGTGCCAGCAGCCTGATAGCGGGGGGGAGCTCCTACAATGAGCAGTTCTTC
TRBJ2-1	.	few	TRBV5-1	CASSPVDNEQFF	TGCGCCAGCAGCCCCGTAGACAATGAGCAGTTCTTC
TRBJ2-2	TRBD2	.	TRBV28	CASIKRGRYTGELFF	TGTGCCAGCATCAAGCGGGGGAGATACACCGGGGAGCTGTTTTTT
TRBJ1-5	.	.	TRBV5-1	CASSLYPTADSNQPQHF	TGCGCCAGCAGCTTGTACCCGACGGCGGATAGCAATCAGCCCCAGCATTTT
TRBJ1-5	TRBD1	once	TRBV29-1	CSVSQGAINQPQHF	TGCAGCGTATCGCAGGGGGCTATCAATCAGCCCCAGCATTTT
TRBJ2-1	TRBD1	.	TRBV7-9	CASSNTGTANEQFF	TGTGCCAGCAGCAACACCGGGACAGCCAATGAGCAGTTCTTC
TRBJ1-2	.	.	TRBV6-5	CASSRGGQNYGYTF	TGTGCCAGCAGCCGGGGGGGGCAGAACTATGGCTACACCTTC
TRBJ2-3	TRBD2	.	TRBV30	CAWTGLAGASTDTQYF	TGTGCCTGGACCGGACTAGCGGGGGCCAGCACAGATACGCAGTATTTT
TRBJ1-1	.	.	TRBV5-1	CASSLDRAGKAFF	TGCGCCAGCAGCTTGGATCGTGCGGGGAAAGCTTTCTTT
TRBJ1-2	TRBD1	.	TRBV7-2	CASSSDRGYGYTF	TGTGCCAGCAGCTCAGACAGGGGCTATGGCTACACCTTC
TRBJ1-4	.	.	TRBV7-2	CASSEATNKGATNEKLFF	TGTGCCAGCAGCGAAGCGACTAATAAGGGAGCAACTAATGAAAAACTGTTTTTT
TRBJ1-2	TRBD1	.	TRBV14	CASSLTRDRSNYGYTF	TGTGCCAGCAGCCTAACACGGGACAGGTCAAACTATGGCTACACCTTC
TRBJ1-5	.	.	TRBV6-5	CASSYERGQPQHF	TGTGCCAGCAGTTACGAACGAGGCCAGCCCCAGCATTTT
TRBJ1-2	.	.	TRBV28	CASSLSGGYYGYTF	TGTGCCAGCAGTTTATCCGGGGGGTACTATGGCTACACCTTC
TRBJ2-7	.	.	TRBV6-5	CASREVQEHF	TGTGCCAGCAGAGAGGTACAGGAGCACTTC
TRBJ1-5	.	.	TRBV5-5	CASSLERSLQPQHF	TGTGCCAGCAGCTTGGAACGGTCGCTTCAGCCCCAGCATTTT
TRBJ2-1	TRBD1	once	TRBV18	CASSDRALSSYNEQFF	TGTGCCAGCTCAGACAGGGCCCTAAGCTCCTACAATGAGCAGTTCTTC
TRBJ2-5	.	.	TRBV2	CASTYSGLKQTQYF	TGTGCCAGCACGTACTCCGGGTTAAAGCAGACCCAGTACTTC
TRBJ2-5	TRBD1	.	TRBV24-1	CATSEYGTGGVETQYF	TGTGCCACCAGTGAATACGGGACAGGGGGCGTAGAGACCCAGTACTTC
TRBJ1-6	.	.	TRBV7-6	CASSGLQAGSPLHF	TGTGCCAGCAGCGGACTACAGGCGGGGTCACCCCTCCACTTT
TRBJ1-1	.	.	TRBV28	CASSPAGMNTEAFF	TGTGCCAGCAGTCCCGCCGGGATGAACACTGAAGCTTTCTTT
TRBJ2-7	.	few	TRBV14	CASSQYGAYEQYF	TGTGCCAGCAGCCAGTACGGGGCCTACGAGCAGTACTTC
TRBJ2-3	.	.	TRBV6-5	CASRTLASDTQYF	TGTGCCAGCAGGACGCTAGCGTCAGATACGCAGTATTTT
TRBJ1-1	.	.	TRBV4-1	CASSQPFRGAVGTEAFF	TGCGCCAGCAGCCAGCCCTTTCGGGGGGCGGTCGGCACTGAAGCTTTCTTT
TRBJ1-2	.	.	TRBV2	CASSGDSHYGYTF	TGTGCCAGCAGTGGAGACAGCCACTATGGCTACACCTTC
TRBJ2-6	.	once	TRBV3-1/TRBV3-2	CASSQESHTAVGANVLTF	TGTGCCAGCAGCCAGGAATCCCATACAGCCGTTGGAGCCAACGTCCTGACTTTC
TRBJ2-2	.	.	TRBV21-1	CASSKTIGQGGELFF	TGTGCCAGCAGCAAAACGATCGGACAGGGCGGGGAGCTGTTTTTT
TRBJ1-2	TRBD1	.	TRBV18	CASSPGTGNYYTF	TGTGCCAGCTCACCCGGGACAGGGAACTACTACACCTTC
TRBJ2-7	TRBD2	.	TRBV6-5	CASKTSGEYEQYF	TGTGCCAGCAAAACTAGCGGGGAGTACGAGCAGTACTTC
TRBJ2-3	TRBD1	.	TRBV5-4	CASSLEGGADTQYF	TGTGCCAGCAGCTTGGAAGGGGGCGCAGATACGCAGTATTTT
TRBJ1-1	TRBD1	.	TRBV18	CASSPRLVQGVTYTEAFF	TGTGCCAGCTCACCAAGGTTGGTACAGGGGGTTACGTACACTGAAGCTTTCTTT
TRBJ1-6	.	.	TRBV7-2	CASSLAGGRNNSPLHF	TGTGCCAGCAGCTTAGCGGGGGGACGAAACAATTCACCCCTCCACTTT
TRBJ1-2	.	few	TRBV18	CASSRTGSYGYTF	TGTGCCAGCTCACGTACAGGTTCCTATGGCTACACCTTC
TRBJ1-2	.	.	TRBV19	CASSKSGATGYTF	TGTGCCAGTAGTAAGTCAGGGGCCACTGGCTACACCTTC
TRBJ1-1	.	.	TRBV2	CASKSDTLEAFF	TGTGCCAGCAAATCGGACACCCTTGAAGCTTTCTTT
TRBJ2-3	.	.	TRBV12-5	CASGFFGTDTQYF	TGTGCTAGTGGTTTCTTTGGCACAGATACGCAGTATTTT
TRBJ1-6	.	.	TRBV2	CASANRNNSPLHF	TGTGCCAGCGCTAACAGAAATAATTCACCCCTCCACTTT
TRBJ1-4	.	.	TRBV5-1	CASSYAPGGTNEKLFF	TGCGCCAGCAGCTACGCACCAGGCGGGACTAATGAAAAACTGTTTTTT
TRBJ1-2	TRBD1	.	TRBV5-5	CASSGPDRADYGYTF	TGTGCCAGCAGCGGACCCGACAGGGCTGACTATGGCTACACCTTC
TRBJ1-3	.	.	TRBV4-1	CASSQAGPYSGNTIYF	TGCGCCAGCAGCCAGGCAGGGCCCTACTCTGGAAACACCATATATTTT
TRBJ2-3	TRBD1	.	TRBV29-1	CSVNTGTGGNFFTDTQYF	TGCAGCGTCAATACCGGGACAGGGGGCAATTTTTTCACAGATACGCAGTATTTT
TRBJ2-3	.	.	TRBV19	CASSGAGYLNTQYF	TGTGCCAGTAGTGGTGCGGGGTATCTGAATACGCAGTATTTT
TRBJ1-1	.	few	TRBV5-1	CASSASSAEAFF	TGCGCCAGCAGTGCCTCCTCGGCTGAAGCTTTCTTT
TRBJ2-7	TRBD2	.	TRBV10-2	CASSESSSGDDEQYF	TGCGCCAGCAGTGAGTCGTCTAGCGGGGACGACGAGCAGTACTTC
TRBJ2-3	TRBD2	few	TRBV5-1	CASQISGGTTDTQYF	TGCGCCAGCCAGATTAGCGGGGGCACCACAGATACGCAGTATTTT
TRBJ1-1	.	.	TRBV21-1	CASTDFRDSPSGGTEAFF	TGTGCCAGCACCGATTTCCGGGACAGTCCATCTGGAGGCACTGAAGCTTTCTTT
TRBJ1-1	TRBD1	.	TRBV13	CASSSGTGYLEAFF	TGTGCCAGCAGCTCCGGGACAGGCTATTTGGAAGCTTTCTTT
TRBJ2-7	.	.	TRBV5-1	CASSLELWAGANSYEQYF	TGCGCCAGCAGCTTGGAATTGTGGGCAGGGGCCAACTCCTACGAGCAGTACTTC
TRBJ2-7	.	.	TRBV27	CASRDMYEQYF	TGTGCCAGCAGGGACATGTACGAGCAGTACTTC
TRBJ2-3	TRBD2	.	TRBV12-5	CASGSSGGTDTQYF	TGTGCTAGTGGCTCTAGCGGGGGCACAGATACGCAGTATTTT
TRBJ1-5	.	once	TRBV12-3/TRBV12-4	CASTDRHYQPQHF	TGTGCCAGCACGGACAGACACTATCAGCCCCAGCATTTT
TRBJ2-5	.	once	TRBV5-4	CASSSIPEAQETQYF	TGTGCCAGCAGCTCAATCCCGGAGGCACAAGAGACCCAGTACTTC